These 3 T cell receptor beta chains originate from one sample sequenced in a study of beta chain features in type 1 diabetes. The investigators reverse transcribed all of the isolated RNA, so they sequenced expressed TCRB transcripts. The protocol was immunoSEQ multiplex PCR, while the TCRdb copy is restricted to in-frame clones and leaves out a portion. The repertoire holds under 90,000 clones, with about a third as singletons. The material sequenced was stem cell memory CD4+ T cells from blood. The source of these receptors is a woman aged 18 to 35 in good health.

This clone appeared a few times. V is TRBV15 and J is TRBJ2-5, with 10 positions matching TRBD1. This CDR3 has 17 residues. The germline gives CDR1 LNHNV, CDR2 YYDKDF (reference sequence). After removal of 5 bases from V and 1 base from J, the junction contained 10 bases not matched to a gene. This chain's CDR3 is CATSSSRGTGVQETQYF. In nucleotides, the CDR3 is TGTGCCACCAGCTCAAGTAGGGGGACAGGGGTCCAAGAGACCCAGTACTTC.

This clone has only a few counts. The CDR3 DNA reads TGCGCCAGCAGCTTTGGGGGGACTAGCAATCAGCCCCAGCATTTT. Protein product: CASSFGGTSNQPQHF. The V gene is TRBV5-1, the J gene TRBJ1-5; TRBD1 is a possible D gene (5 bases). The CDR3 loop spans 15 amino acids. The V gene's germline CDR1 is SGHRS and CDR2 YFSETQ. V was cut by 2 bases and J by 0 bases, with 9 bases left in between.

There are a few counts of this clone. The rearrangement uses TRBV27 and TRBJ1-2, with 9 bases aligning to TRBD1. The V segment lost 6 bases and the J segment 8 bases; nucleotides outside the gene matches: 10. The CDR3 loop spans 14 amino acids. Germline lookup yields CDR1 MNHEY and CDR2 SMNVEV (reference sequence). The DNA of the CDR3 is TGTGCCAGCAGGCCCCGACAGGGGGATCAGGGCTACACCTTC. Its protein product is CASRPRQGDQGYTF.